The rows below give T cell receptor beta chains drawn from one sample of a study of post-analysis software for immune sequencing data. TCRdb re-called the PCR reads through MiXCR, storing one row per CDR3 protein. The sample lists around 440,000 distinct CDR3 sequences, nearly 45% occurring once. Sequenced: blood. The source is a girl aged 10-17 years with multiple sclerosis. The CDR3 runs from the conserved cysteine through the conserved F or W. D genes are given only for firm matches. Clone size is stated in some rows and not others, as once, few, many or a class when expanded.

abundance,d_gene,j_gene,v_gene,CDR3aa,CDR3nt
NA,TRBD1,TRBJ2-5,TRBV15,CATSRTTGGETQYF,TGTGCCACCAGCCGAACGACAGGGGGGGAGACCCAGTACTTC
NA,NA,TRBJ1-1,TRBV7-3,CASSLMRQPNTEAFF,TGTGCCAGCAGCTTAATGCGGCAGCCGAACACTGAAGCTTTCTTT
NA,NA,TRBJ2-7,TRBV5-5,CASSLGWGPSEQYF,TGTGCCAGCAGCTTGGGATGGGGGCCCAGCGAGCAGTACTTC
NA,NA,TRBJ2-7,TRBV27,CASSFGPQGYSYEQYF,TGTGCCAGCAGTTTCGGGCCCCAGGGATACTCCTACGAGCAGTACTTC
NA,NA,TRBJ2-5,TRBV7-2,CASSLARQLFGETQYF,TGTGCCAGCAGCTTGGCCAGACAGCTTTTCGGGGAGACCCAGTACTTC
NA,NA,TRBJ1-1,TRBV7-9,CASSSSVPNTEAFF,TGTGCCAGCAGCTCGTCGGTACCGAACACTGAAGCTTTCTTT
NA,TRBD2,TRBJ2-1,TRBV20-1,CSAPGLAGRRLGDEQVF,TGCAGTGCCCCGGGACTAGCGGGCCGCAGGTTGGGGGATGAGCAGGTCTTC
few,NA,TRBJ2-7,TRBV4-1,CASSQRQISSYEQYF,TGCGCCAGCAGCCAGAGACAGATTAGCTCCTACGAGCAGTACTTC
NA,NA,TRBJ1-2,TRBV7-2,CASSPDRYGYTF,TGTGCCAGCAGCCCCGACAGATATGGCTACACCTTC
NA,TRBD2,TRBJ2-1,TRBV4-2,CASSQSLAGDYNEQFF,TGTGCCAGCAGCCAATCACTAGCGGGAGACTACAATGAGCAGTTCTTC
few,TRBD2,TRBJ2-4,TRBV20-1,CSAGWTSGSPLQYF,TGCAGTGCTGGTTGGACTAGCGGGAGCCCCCTTCAGTACTTC
few,TRBD1,TRBJ2-1,TRBV20-1,CSAPPRQGALNEQFF,TGCAGTGCTCCTCCAAGACAGGGGGCACTCAATGAGCAGTTCTTC
NA,TRBD1,TRBJ2-7,TRBV19,CASSKTGTGQGYEQYF,TGTGCCAGTAGCAAAACCGGGACAGGGCAGGGATACGAGCAGTACTTC
NA,NA,TRBJ1-5,TRBV20-1,CSALRGASNQPQHF,TGCAGTGCCCTTCGGGGGGCCAGCAATCAGCCCCAGCATTTT
NA,TRBD1,TRBJ2-7,TRBV27,CASSDRIPYNEQYF,TGTGCCAGCTCGGACAGGATCCCTTACAATGAGCAGTACTTC
NA,NA,TRBJ1-5,TRBV12-3/TRBV12-4,CASLRDSNQPQHF,TGTGCCAGCCTAAGGGATAGCAATCAGCCCCAGCATTTT
NA,NA,TRBJ1-6,TRBV10-3,CAITGTSDSPLHF,TGTGCCATCACCGGGACTTCGGATTCACCCCTCCACTTT
NA,NA,TRBJ2-7,TRBV5-6,CASSFRRGLIYEQYF,TGTGCCAGCAGCTTTCGGAGGGGCTTAATTTACGAGCAGTACTTC
few,TRBD2,TRBJ2-1,TRBV27,CASNRGAGGNEQFF,TGTGCCAGTAATCGCGGGGCGGGGGGAAATGAGCAGTTCTTC
NA,NA,TRBJ2-7,TRBV27,CASRTTRTESSYEQYF,TGTGCCAGCAGAACGACCCGGACGGAAAGCTCCTACGAGCAGTACTTC
NA,TRBD2,TRBJ2-1,TRBV15,CATSPGGREGNEQFF,TGTGCCACCAGTCCCGGAGGGCGGGAGGGTAATGAGCAGTTCTTC
few,NA,TRBJ2-1,TRBV5-1,CASSLVRTRDEQFF,TGCGCCAGCAGCTTGGTGCGGACAAGGGACGAGCAGTTCTTC